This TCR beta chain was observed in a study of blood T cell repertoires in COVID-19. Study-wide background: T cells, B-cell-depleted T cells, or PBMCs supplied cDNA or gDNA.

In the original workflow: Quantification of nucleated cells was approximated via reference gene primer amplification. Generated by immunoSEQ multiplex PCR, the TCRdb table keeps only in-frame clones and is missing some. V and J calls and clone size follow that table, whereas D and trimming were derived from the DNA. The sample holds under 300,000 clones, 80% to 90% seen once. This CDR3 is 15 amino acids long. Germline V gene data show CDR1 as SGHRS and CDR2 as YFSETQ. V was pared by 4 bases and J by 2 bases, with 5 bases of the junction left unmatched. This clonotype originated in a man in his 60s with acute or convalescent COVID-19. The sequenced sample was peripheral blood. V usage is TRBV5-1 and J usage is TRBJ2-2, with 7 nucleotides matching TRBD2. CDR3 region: CASSAGTINTGELFF. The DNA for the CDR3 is TGCGCCAGCAGCGCTGGGACTATCAACACCGGGGAGCTGTTTTTT.